These 10 T cell receptor beta chains were all obtained from the same sample, sequenced in a study of T cells after yellow fever vaccination. MiXCR was run by TCRdb on the 5' RACE reads, yielding one entry per CDR3 protein. This table holds hundreds of thousands of distinct CDR3 sequences, approximately 13% found once. The source material was PBMCs, sampled on the day of the yellow fever booster vaccination. The receptor set was obtained from a man younger than 45 who received the YFV17D yellow fever vaccine.

This clonotype was counted many times. The V and J genes are TRBV20-1 and TRBJ2-1; 10 nucleotides line up with TRBD1. Germline CDR1 is DFQATT and CDR2 is SNEGSKA (reference sequence). J was trimmed by 7 bases and V by 6 bases; bases with no gene match: 6. This CDR3 spans 13 amino acids. The CDR3 spells CSAAGTGENEQFF. CDR3 in DNA: TGCAGTGCAGCCGGGACAGGGGAGAATGAGCAGTTCTTC.

The genes are TRBV29-1 and TRBJ2-5; D assignment may be TRBD1 or TRBD2 (6 bases each). V was cut by 8 bases and J by 1 base, with 14 bases left in between. Germline CDR1 and CDR2: SQVTM and ANQGSEA. The CDR3 is made up of 13 amino acids. The CDR3, as DNA: TGCAGCTTGGGGGGCGCCAGCCAAGAGACCCAGTACTTC. This encodes CSLGGASQETQYF.

This clonotype was picked up a small number of times. V gene TRBV7-2 combines with J gene TRBJ2-2; D may be TRBD2 (5 bases). This CDR3 spans 14 amino acids. CDR1 is SGHTA and CDR2 is FQGNSA in the germline V gene. Deletions cut 5 bases from V and 5 bases from J, with 12 bases between. The CDR3 DNA reads TGTGCCAGCAGCCACTTCGAGGGAACCGGGGAGCTGTTTTTT. Translated, it gives CASSHFEGTGELFF.

This clonotype came up a few times. V gene TRBV7-7 combines with J gene TRBJ2-3; 7 positions agree with TRBD1. CDR1 and CDR2 (germline): SSHAT, FNYEAQ (reference sequence). The V segment lost 1 base and the J segment 6 bases; nucleotides outside the gene matches: 7. The CDR3 consists of 15 residues. CDR3: CASSLGPGQADTQYF. CDR3 in DNA: TGTGCCAGCAGCTTAGGCCCCGGACAGGCTGATACGCAGTATTTT.

The rearrangement uses TRBV10-3 and TRBJ1-2, with D hard to call. From germline, CDR1 is ENHRY and CDR2 SYGVKD. This CDR3 spans 14 amino acids. V lost 5 bases to trimming and J lost 2 bases, with 12 bases between them. CDR3 nucleotide sequence: TGTGCCATCAGTAGTGTCTACGGGAACTATGGCTACACCTTC. Translating gives CAISSVYGNYGYTF.

The chain uses TRBV6-2 or TRBV6-3 and TRBJ2-3; D remains unclear. The CDR3 runs 15 residues. CDR1 MNHEY and CDR2 SVGEGT come from the germline V gene. Trimming stripped 6 bases from V and 3 bases from J, with 16 bases between. The CDR3 DNA follows: TGTGCCAGCAGACCCCCGGAGCAGGTGACAGATACGCAGTATTTT. It specifies CASRPPEQVTDTQYF.

This clonotype appeared once. A much larger clone lies one base from this, so it may be a read error. The chain links TRBV7-2 to TRBJ1-1, with no clear D. Trimming cost V 5 bases and J 3 bases, with 4 bases left between them. CDR3 length: 11 amino acids. The germline V gene has CDR1 SGHTA and CDR2 FQGNSA. CDR3 sequence reads: CASSPYTEAFF. CDR3 DNA: TGTGCCAGCAGCCCGTACACTGAAGCTTTCTTT.

The V call is TRBV4-3, the J call TRBJ2-2; 11 bases line up with TRBD2. The germline V gene encodes CDR1 LGHNA and CDR2 YSLEER. V gave up 0 bases and J gave up 0 bases; unmatched junction bases: 9. This CDR3 is built from 20 residues. CDR3 DNA: TGCGCCAGCAGCCAAGAGGCCGTTGGGGGACTAGCGGCGAACACCGGGGAGCTGTTTTTT. This sequence encodes CASSQEAVGGLAANTGELFF.

A remark on this clonotype: An end of the junction does not agree with germline; a read error may underlie this. The gene calls are TRBV7-7 and TRBJ2-5; TRBD1 matches at 7 bases. The CDR3 is 15 amino acids. Per the germline V gene, CDR1 is SSHAT and CDR2 is FNYEAQ (reference sequence). In nucleotides, the CDR3 is TGTGCTAGCAGCTTCGGCAGGGGGTTTGAAGAGACCCAGTACTTC. Protein sequence: CASSFGRGFEETQYF.

The sample holds many counts of this clonotype. The chain links TRBV20-1 to TRBJ2-2; tentatively, D is TRBD2 (5 bases). The V gene's germline CDR1 is DFQATT and CDR2 SNEGSKA (reference sequence). Deletions cut 0 bases from V and 4 bases from J, with 18 bases between. This CDR3 contains 17 residues. CDR3 residues: CSARDLLSGEGTGELFF. In DNA form, the CDR3 reads TGCAGTGCTAGAGATCTTTTAAGCGGTGAGGGCACCGGGGAGCTGTTTTTT.